The rows below give T cell receptor beta chains drawn from one sample of a study of shared clonotypes between healthy human individuals. Generated by immunoSEQ multiplex PCR, the TCRdb table keeps only in-frame clones and is missing some. The sample contains more than 1.2 million clones, 98% of which appear only once. Sequenced input: naive CD4+ T cells sorted from blood. The receptor source for this set is a young man in good health. The CDR3 runs from the conserved cysteine through the conserved F or W. D genes are given only for firm matches. Size is omitted from some rows. Given values are once, few, many or a class for expanded clones.

j_gene: TRBJ2-7; v_gene: TRBV28; d_gene: -; abundance: once; CDR3nt: TGTGCCAGCAGTTTATTATTACTCTACGAGCAGTACTTC; CDR3aa: CASSLLLLYEQYF
j_gene: TRBJ2-1; v_gene: TRBV20-1; d_gene: -; abundance: -; CDR3nt: TGCAGTGCCGCGCCCAGAAATGAGCAGTTCTTC; CDR3aa: CSAAPRNEQFF
j_gene: TRBJ2-7; v_gene: TRBV11-2; d_gene: -; abundance: -; CDR3nt: TGTGCCAGCAGCTTTTCCTCAATCTACGAGCAGTACTTC; CDR3aa: CASSFSSIYEQYF
j_gene: TRBJ1-1; v_gene: TRBV29-1; d_gene: -; abundance: -; CDR3nt: TGCAGCCTTCTCACAAAGGCAGATCTTAACACTGAAGCTTTCTTT; CDR3aa: CSLLTKADLNTEAFF
j_gene: TRBJ2-4; v_gene: TRBV5-1; d_gene: TRBD1; abundance: -; CDR3nt: TGCGCCAGCAGCTTGATTCCAGGGGGTCAAAACATTCAGTACTTC; CDR3aa: CASSLIPGGQNIQYF
j_gene: TRBJ1-1; v_gene: TRBV5-1; d_gene: -; abundance: -; CDR3nt: TGCGCCAGCAGCGCAAACCGACAGCTTCCAACTGAAGCTTTCTTT; CDR3aa: CASSANRQLPTEAFF
j_gene: TRBJ2-1; v_gene: TRBV28; d_gene: TRBD2; abundance: -; CDR3nt: TGTGCAGTCGCGGGGACTAGCGGGAGGGCTGGTTACAATGAGCAGTTCTTC; CDR3aa: CAVAGTSGRAGYNEQFF
j_gene: TRBJ2-3; v_gene: TRBV5-1; d_gene: TRBD1; abundance: -; CDR3nt: TGCGCCAGCAGCCCCGGACAGGAAACAGATACGCAGTATTTT; CDR3aa: CASSPGQETDTQYF
j_gene: TRBJ2-6; v_gene: TRBV5-1; d_gene: -; abundance: -; CDR3nt: TGCGCCAGCAGCTTGGCCGGACAGCCTTTAAGTCGCTCTGGGGCCAACGTCCTGACTTTC; CDR3aa: CASSLAGQPLSRSGANVLTF
j_gene: TRBJ2-5; v_gene: TRBV9; d_gene: -; abundance: -; CDR3nt: TGTGCCAGCAGCGGATCCGGTCAGCTGGGGACCCAGTACTTC; CDR3aa: CASSGSGQLGTQYF
j_gene: TRBJ2-1; v_gene: TRBV12-5; d_gene: -; abundance: -; CDR3nt: TGTGCTAGTAACTCCGGGACACCTAATGAGCAGTTCTTC; CDR3aa: CASNSGTPNEQFF
j_gene: TRBJ2-2; v_gene: TRBV30; d_gene: TRBD2; abundance: -; CDR3nt: TGTGCTAACGGACTAGCGGGAGGAAACACCGGGGAGCTGTTTTTT; CDR3aa: CANGLAGGNTGELFF
j_gene: TRBJ2-3; v_gene: TRBV27; d_gene: -; abundance: once; CDR3nt: TGTGCCAGCAGTTTACTGGGGGGCGATGTCACAGATACGCAGTATTTT; CDR3aa: CASSLLGGDVTDTQYF
j_gene: TRBJ2-7; v_gene: TRBV18; d_gene: TRBD2; abundance: -; CDR3nt: TGTGCCAGCTCACCTCGGAGCGGGAGCTACGAGCAGTACTTC; CDR3aa: CASSPRSGSYEQYF
j_gene: TRBJ2-1; v_gene: TRBV7-2; d_gene: -; abundance: -; CDR3nt: TGTGCCAGCAGCTTAGCTGGGGGACTGTACAATGAGCAGTTCTTC; CDR3aa: CASSLAGGLYNEQFF
j_gene: TRBJ1-2; v_gene: TRBV28; d_gene: -; abundance: -; CDR3nt: TGTGCCAGCAGCAGTCTCCCCCCTGTGAGCTATGGCTACACCTTC; CDR3aa: CASSSLPPVSYGYTF
j_gene: TRBJ2-7; v_gene: TRBV19; d_gene: TRBD1; abundance: -; CDR3nt: TGTGCCAGTAGTGGGGGCAGGGGGTTCACCTACGAGCAGTACTTC; CDR3aa: CASSGGRGFTYEQYF
j_gene: TRBJ2-1; v_gene: TRBV5-4; d_gene: TRBD2; abundance: -; CDR3nt: TGTGCCAGCAGCGCCGGGACTAGCGGGAAGTACAATGAGCAGTTCTTC; CDR3aa: CASSAGTSGKYNEQFF
j_gene: TRBJ2-7; v_gene: TRBV5-8; d_gene: TRBD2; abundance: -; CDR3nt: TGTGCCAGCAGCCCGCGGACTAGCAGCCACGAGCAGTACTTC; CDR3aa: CASSPRTSSHEQYF
j_gene: TRBJ1-2; v_gene: TRBV18; d_gene: -; abundance: -; CDR3nt: TGTGCCAGCTCACAGTCAGGGAACTATGGCTACACCTTC; CDR3aa: CASSQSGNYGYTF
j_gene: TRBJ2-7; v_gene: TRBV28; d_gene: -; abundance: -; CDR3nt: TGTGCCAGCAGCCAACCCTTGGGGTCCCACTACGAGCAGTACTTC; CDR3aa: CASSQPLGSHYEQYF
j_gene: TRBJ2-3; v_gene: TRBV5-4; d_gene: TRBD2; abundance: -; CDR3nt: TGTGCCAGCAGCCGTAGCGGGAGTTTCACAGATACGCAGTATTTT; CDR3aa: CASSRSGSFTDTQYF
j_gene: TRBJ2-3; v_gene: TRBV2; d_gene: -; abundance: -; CDR3nt: TGTGCCAGCGCCATTCGGGGCCTTATCACAGATACGCAGTATTTT; CDR3aa: CASAIRGLITDTQYF
j_gene: TRBJ1-1; v_gene: TRBV7-9; d_gene: -; abundance: -; CDR3nt: TGTGCCAGCAGCTTAGGGCGGATGAACACTGAAGCTTTCTTT; CDR3aa: CASSLGRMNTEAFF
j_gene: TRBJ1-1; v_gene: TRBV4-2; d_gene: TRBD1; abundance: -; CDR3nt: TGTGCCAGCAGCCAATACGGGACAGCCCATGAAGCTTTCTTT; CDR3aa: CASSQYGTAHEAFF
j_gene: TRBJ2-7; v_gene: TRBV27; d_gene: -; abundance: -; CDR3nt: TGTGCCAGCAGTTTAACCCAGGGTTTATACGAGCAGTACTTC; CDR3aa: CASSLTQGLYEQYF
j_gene: TRBJ2-5; v_gene: TRBV28; d_gene: TRBD1; abundance: -; CDR3nt: TGTGCCAGCAGTCTGACAGGGGAGACCCAGTACTTC; CDR3aa: CASSLTGETQYF
j_gene: TRBJ2-3; v_gene: TRBV25-1; d_gene: TRBD2; abundance: -; CDR3nt: TGTGCCAGCAGTAACGCGCGGGAGGGATCCGATACGCAGTATTTT; CDR3aa: CASSNAREGSDTQYF
j_gene: TRBJ2-7; v_gene: TRBV5-4; d_gene: TRBD1; abundance: -; CDR3nt: TGTGCCAGCAGCCCAGGGACAGGGGGCGAGCAGTACTTC; CDR3aa: CASSPGTGGEQYF
j_gene: TRBJ2-3; v_gene: TRBV5-1; d_gene: TRBD2; abundance: -; CDR3nt: TGCGCCAGCAGCTTGGGCGCGGGAGCAGCAGATACGCAGTATTTT; CDR3aa: CASSLGAGAADTQYF
j_gene: TRBJ2-7; v_gene: TRBV5-1; d_gene: -; abundance: -; CDR3nt: TGCGCCAGCAGCTTGGCCCTCCAGGGTAATAATGACGAGCAGTACTTC; CDR3aa: CASSLALQGNNDEQYF
j_gene: TRBJ1-1; v_gene: TRBV28; d_gene: -; abundance: -; CDR3nt: TGTGCCAGCATATCGGCGGTTCGGGCCCACACTGAAGCTTTCTTT; CDR3aa: CASISAVRAHTEAFF
j_gene: TRBJ2-7; v_gene: TRBV29-1; d_gene: -; abundance: -; CDR3nt: TGCAGCGTTGAACCCTTCGCTAGCTACAGGTGCTACGAGCAGTACTTC; CDR3aa: CSVEPFASYRCYEQYF
j_gene: TRBJ2-3; v_gene: TRBV15; d_gene: TRBD1; abundance: -; CDR3nt: TGTGCCACGAGACAGGGATTGTCCACAGATACGCAGTATTTT; CDR3aa: CATRQGLSTDTQYF
j_gene: TRBJ2-5; v_gene: TRBV5-1; d_gene: -; abundance: -; CDR3nt: TGCGCCAGCAGCTTGGGACAGTACCAAGAGACCCAGTACTTC; CDR3aa: CASSLGQYQETQYF
j_gene: TRBJ1-4; v_gene: TRBV2; d_gene: -; abundance: -; CDR3nt: TGTGCCAGCAGCCCCGGGGATTATAATGAAAAACTGTTTTTT; CDR3aa: CASSPGDYNEKLFF
j_gene: TRBJ1-5; v_gene: TRBV11-2; d_gene: TRBD1; abundance: -; CDR3nt: TGTGCCAGCAGCCGGACAGGGAATAGCAATCAGCCCCAGCATTTT; CDR3aa: CASSRTGNSNQPQHF
j_gene: TRBJ2-5; v_gene: TRBV23-1; d_gene: -; abundance: -; CDR3nt: TGCGCCAGCAGTCAATCTGACCAGGGGGAGACCCAGTACTTC; CDR3aa: CASSQSDQGETQYF
j_gene: TRBJ2-3; v_gene: TRBV6-4; d_gene: -; abundance: -; CDR3nt: TGTGCCAGCAGTTGGGCTAGCCCTCCCGGAGATACGCAGTATTTT; CDR3aa: CASSWASPPGDTQYF
j_gene: TRBJ2-7; v_gene: TRBV10-3; d_gene: TRBD2; abundance: -; CDR3nt: TGTGCCATCAGCCTCGGGACTAGCGGGACGAGCGAGCAGTACTTC; CDR3aa: CAISLGTSGTSEQYF
j_gene: TRBJ2-1; v_gene: TRBV5-1; d_gene: -; abundance: -; CDR3nt: TGCGCCAGCAGCACCGGTACGCCTGCCTACAATGAGCAGTTCTTC; CDR3aa: CASSTGTPAYNEQFF
j_gene: TRBJ1-5; v_gene: TRBV11-2; d_gene: TRBD1; abundance: -; CDR3nt: TGTGCCAGCAGCTTAGACAGGGGGCGTCAGCCCCAGCATTTT; CDR3aa: CASSLDRGRQPQHF
j_gene: TRBJ2-2; v_gene: TRBV9; d_gene: TRBD1; abundance: -; CDR3nt: TGTGCCAGCGGGACAGCCAACACCGGGGAGCTGTTTTTT; CDR3aa: CASGTANTGELFF
j_gene: TRBJ2-2; v_gene: TRBV29-1; d_gene: -; abundance: -; CDR3nt: TGCAGCGTTGAGCAAGGCCGTGCTCGAACCGGGGAGCTGTTTTTT; CDR3aa: CSVEQGRARTGELFF
j_gene: TRBJ1-2; v_gene: TRBV18; d_gene: TRBD1; abundance: -; CDR3nt: TGTGCCAGCTCACGCAGGGGGCCCGACTATGGCTACACCTTC; CDR3aa: CASSRRGPDYGYTF
j_gene: TRBJ2-1; v_gene: TRBV5-1; d_gene: TRBD1; abundance: -; CDR3nt: TGCGCCAGCAGCACGACAGGGGACCTGAATGAGCAGTTCTTC; CDR3aa: CASSTTGDLNEQFF
j_gene: TRBJ2-1; v_gene: TRBV6-5; d_gene: -; abundance: -; CDR3nt: TGTGCCAGCAGTCGTTCCAGGGGCAATGAGCAGTTCTTC; CDR3aa: CASSRSRGNEQFF
j_gene: TRBJ2-1; v_gene: TRBV18; d_gene: -; abundance: -; CDR3nt: TGTGCCAGCTCACCACGTCGCGGAGAATACAATGAGCAGTTCTTC; CDR3aa: CASSPRRGEYNEQFF
j_gene: TRBJ1-3; v_gene: TRBV7-2; d_gene: TRBD1; abundance: -; CDR3nt: TGTGCCAGCAGCTTATTTGGACAGGGGTATGGAAACACCATATATTTT; CDR3aa: CASSLFGQGYGNTIYF
j_gene: TRBJ2-5; v_gene: TRBV7-2; d_gene: -; abundance: once; CDR3nt: TGTGCCAGCAGCTTAAGTGGACCTCGAGAGACCCAGTACTTC; CDR3aa: CASSLSGPRETQYF